The 2 T cell receptor beta chains reported below all come from one sample, sequenced in a study of siplizumab effects on memory and regulatory T cells. Clones were read by immunoSEQ multiplex PCR, and TCRdb kept only the in-frame ones, dropping some. This repertoire shows over 60,000 clones, roughly nine tenths found once; its top ten account for roughly 28%. Sequenced: CD8+ T cells sorted from blood. The receptor source for this set is a human donor in good health.

V gene TRBV4-1 combines with J gene TRBJ2-3; D not resolved. Trimming shortened V by 0 bases and J by 4 bases, and 11 bases separated the two germline ends. Per germline, CDR1 MGHRA and CDR2 YSYEKL. This CDR3 is built from 15 residues. This CDR3 is CASSQDGRNPDTQYF. In DNA form, the CDR3 reads TGCGCCAGCAGCCAAGACGGTAGAAACCCAGATACGCAGTATTTT.

J is TRBJ2-5 and V is TRBV6-5; perhaps TRBD2 as D (6 bases). Germline loops: CDR1 MNHEY, CDR2 SVGAGI. Between the trimmed V and J ends, which lost 2 bases and 4 bases, there was a span of 8 bases. The CDR3 extends over 13 amino acids. Here the CDR3 DNA reads TGTGCCAGCAGTTACCGGGGGATAGAGACCCAGTACTTC. The encoded protein is CASSYRGIETQYF.